This is a list of T cell receptor beta chains from one sample in a study of blood T cell repertoires in COVID-19. Sequenced by immunoSEQ multiplex PCR; TCRdb stores in-frame clones only, minus some. Of hundreds of thousands of clones listed, 90% to 95% are singletons. Sequenced: peripheral blood. The receptors derive from a woman in her late teens or twenties who had recovered from COVID-19. Both conserved end residues are part of each CDR3. Each record gives: D gene, V gene, J gene, clone size, CDR3 protein, CDR3 DNA. D genes are given only for firm matches. Size is stated for part of the rows, as once, few or many counts, or as a class when the clone is expanded.

>TRBD2|TRBV5-1|TRBJ2-3|-
CASSLGGLAGGSTDTQYF
TGCGCCAGCAGCTTGGGGGGACTAGCGGGAGGAAGCACAGATACGCAGTATTTT
>-|TRBV12-5|TRBJ2-1|-
CASASRWYEQFF
TGTGCTAGTGCCTCTCGGTGGTATGAGCAGTTCTTC
>-|TRBV10-3|TRBJ1-1|-
CAISDPPFAFF
TGTGCCATCAGTGACCCTCCCTTCGCTTTCTTT
>TRBD1|TRBV29-1|TRBJ1-3|-
CSASPGTGVSGNTIYF
TGCAGCGCCAGCCCTGGGACAGGCGTCTCTGGAAACACCATATATTTT
>TRBD1|TRBV7-9|TRBJ1-2|-
CASRLWTGDSANYGYTF
TGTGCCAGCCGCTTGTGGACAGGTGACTCCGCTAACTATGGCTACACCTTC
>TRBD1|TRBV5-1|TRBJ1-1|few
CASSTGTGDTEAFF
TGCGCCAGCAGCACGGGGACAGGGGACACTGAAGCTTTCTTT
>TRBD2|TRBV3-1/TRBV3-2|TRBJ2-3|-
CASSLKTSGRTWTDTQYF
TGTGCCAGCAGCCTTAAGACTAGCGGGAGGACGTGGACAGATACGCAGTATTTT
>-|TRBV5-4|TRBJ2-1|-
CASSLALVEFF
TGTGCCAGCAGCTTGGCACTAGTAGAGTTCTTC
>-|TRBV7-9|TRBJ1-5|-
CASGNSNQPQHF
TGTGCCAGCGGCAATAGCAATCAGCCCCAGCATTTT
>TRBD2|TRBV4-3|TRBJ2-2|-
CASSRDLGTRGISGELFF
TGCGCCAGCAGCCGGGACCTCGGGACTAGGGGCATTAGTGGGGAGCTGTTTTTT
>-|TRBV9|TRBJ1-2|-
CASSVGAGVIYGYTF
TGTGCCAGCAGCGTAGGGGCAGGGGTAATCTATGGCTACACCTTC
>-|TRBV11-2|TRBJ2-3|-
CASSPNAGGTDTQYF
TGTGCCAGCAGCCCCAACGCAGGGGGCACAGATACGCAGTATTTT
>TRBD1|TRBV7-8|TRBJ1-5|-
CASSSNPGTGLGQPQHF
TGTGCCAGCAGCTCCAATCCCGGGACAGGGTTGGGTCAGCCCCAGCATTTT
>TRBD1|TRBV15|TRBJ1-4|-
CATSRVYRGHNEKLFF
TGTGCCACCAGCAGAGTCTACAGGGGCCATAATGAAAAACTGTTTTTT
>TRBD2|TRBV28|TRBJ2-2|-
CARGRAGGRNTGELFF
TGTGCCCGCGGCCGGGCGGGGGGGCGCAACACCGGGGAGCTGTTTTTT
>-|TRBV30|TRBJ2-2|-
CARAVGAVTGELFF
TGTGCCCGCGCAGTGGGAGCCGTCACCGGGGAGCTGTTTTTT
>TRBD2|TRBV6-4|TRBJ2-3|once
CASSEREGATDTQYF
TGTGCCAGCAGTGAACGGGAGGGCGCCACAGATACGCAGTATTTT
>TRBD2|TRBV9|TRBJ2-3|-
CASSRTSGSRSGTDTQYF
TGTGCCAGCAGCCGGACTAGCGGGAGCAGGTCTGGCACAGATACGCAGTATTTT
>TRBD1|TRBV11-3|TRBJ2-1|-
CASSLDRQGGEQFF
TGTGCCAGCAGCTTAGACCGACAGGGCGGTGAGCAGTTCTTC
>TRBD1|TRBV30|TRBJ1-2|-
CAWSGQGAYGYTF
TGTGCCTGGAGTGGACAGGGGGCTTATGGCTACACCTTC
>-|TRBV9|TRBJ1-1|once
CASSVGTQGVGDTEAFF
TGTGCCAGCAGCGTAGGAACCCAAGGGGTAGGTGACACTGAAGCTTTCTTT
>-|TRBV10-3|TRBJ1-4|-
CAISDRGLNEKLFF
TGTGCCATCAGTGACAGGGGTCTCAATGAAAAACTGTTTTTT
>-|TRBV5-1|TRBJ2-3|few
CASSGRLNTDTQYF
TGCGCCAGCAGTGGGAGACTAAACACAGATACGCAGTATTTT
>-|TRBV14|TRBJ1-3|-
CASSQVYSGNTIYF
TGTGCCAGCAGCCAAGTCTACTCTGGAAACACCATATATTTT
>TRBD2|TRBV7-9|TRBJ2-3|-
CASSTLGGRQDTQYF
TGTGCCAGCAGCACCCTTGGCGGGAGGCAAGATACGCAGTATTTT
>-|TRBV5-6|TRBJ1-3|-
CASSLTAGNTIYF
TGTGCCAGCAGCTTGACAGCTGGAAACACCATATATTTT
>-|TRBV7-2|TRBJ2-4|-
CASSPGGANIQYF
TGTGCCAGCAGCCCCGGTGGGGCCAACATTCAGTACTTC
>-|TRBV13|TRBJ1-2|-
CASSLVSYGYTF
TGTGCCAGCAGCTTAGTCAGCTATGGCTACACCTTC
>-|TRBV21-1|TRBJ2-1|-
CASSPSGRQYNEQFF
TGTGCCAGCAGCCCGAGCGGGAGGCAATACAATGAGCAGTTCTTC
>TRBD2|TRBV27|TRBJ2-3|-
CASSLSPGGADTQYF
TGTGCCAGCAGTTTATCTCCGGGAGGCGCAGATACGCAGTATTTT
>-|TRBV18|TRBJ1-2|-
CASSPPSLGGDYGYTF
TGTGCCAGCTCACCACCCTCTTTGGGGGGAGACTATGGCTACACCTTC
>TRBD2|TRBV10-3|TRBJ2-1|-
CAISAGTSGRPVLYEQFF
TGTGCCATCAGCGCCGGGACTAGCGGGAGACCGGTGTTGTATGAGCAGTTCTTC
>-|TRBV29-1|TRBJ1-4|-
CSVEDLEKLFF
TGCAGCGTTGAAGATCTTGAAAAACTGTTTTTT
>TRBD2|TRBV7-2|TRBJ2-5|-
CASSRSVHPSGSEETQYF
TGTGCCAGCAGCCGTTCTGTGCACCCTAGCGGGAGTGAAGAGACCCAGTACTTC
>TRBD1|TRBV7-9|TRBJ1-6|few
CASSAYRGSPLHF
TGTGCCAGCAGCGCATACAGGGGTTCACCCCTCCACTTT
>TRBD1|TRBV19|TRBJ2-3|few
CASSPHGQGFGASTDTQYF
TGTGCCAGTAGTCCCCATGGACAGGGGTTCGGCGCTAGCACAGATACGCAGTATTTT
>-|TRBV5-4|TRBJ2-3|-
CASSLVAQGSDTQYF
TGTGCCAGCAGCTTGGTTGCTCAGGGGTCAGATACGCAGTATTTT
>-|TRBV6-2/TRBV6-3|TRBJ1-5|-
CASSLTVHQPQHF
TGTGCCAGCAGTTTGACAGTGCATCAGCCCCAGCATTTT
>TRBD1|TRBV12-5|TRBJ2-2|-
CASGGTGVNTGELFF
TGTGCTAGTGGGGGGACAGGGGTGAACACCGGGGAGCTGTTTTTT
>TRBD1|TRBV9|TRBJ1-1|once
CASSATQGAYTEAFF
TGTGCCAGCAGCGCTACACAGGGGGCCTACACTGAAGCTTTCTTT
>TRBD2|TRBV5-8|TRBJ2-1|-
CASSLEAGAYNEQFF
TGTGCCAGCAGCTTGGAGGCGGGAGCCTACAATGAGCAGTTCTTC
>-|TRBV7-2|TRBJ1-2|-
CASSPQVRQGLGYTF
TGTGCCAGCAGCCCACAAGTCCGGCAGGGCCTCGGCTACACCTTC
>-|TRBV7-9|TRBJ2-2|-
CASSFRGASTGELFF
TGTGCCAGCAGCTTCAGGGGGGCGAGCACCGGGGAGCTGTTTTTT
>-|TRBV7-8|TRBJ2-2|-
CASSLAGRDTGELFF
TGTGCCAGCAGCTTAGCGGGGCGAGACACCGGGGAGCTGTTTTTT
>-|TRBV5-1|TRBJ2-1|-
CASSFEGSYNEQFF
TGCGCCAGCAGCTTTGAGGGTTCCTACAATGAGCAGTTCTTC
>-|TRBV12-3/TRBV12-4|TRBJ2-5|once
CASSYSRQETQYF
TGTGCCAGCAGTTACTCGAGGCAAGAGACCCAGTACTTC
>-|TRBV4-3|TRBJ1-3|-
CASSQDRGPGNTIYF
TGCGCCAGCAGCCAAGATAGGGGCCCTGGAAACACCATATATTTT
>TRBD2|TRBV7-2|TRBJ2-1|many
CASSLGLAGGNEQFF
TGTGCCAGCAGCTTGGGACTAGCGGGGGGCAATGAGCAGTTCTTC
>TRBD2|TRBV4-3|TRBJ2-3|-
CASSQEPGGSGTDTQYF
TGCGCCAGCAGCCAAGAGCCGGGGGGGAGTGGCACAGATACGCAGTATTTT
>-|TRBV6-5|TRBJ1-2|-
CASSRTPGDYGYTF
TGTGCCAGCAGCCGAACCCCCGGGGACTATGGCTACACCTTC
>TRBD1|TRBV7-2|TRBJ1-6|once
CASSLAGQGAFNSPLHF
TGTGCCAGCAGCTTAGCCGGACAGGGGGCTTTTAATTCACCCCTCCACTTT
>-|TRBV6-4|TRBJ2-1|-
CASRELPGTTNGNEQFF
TGTGCCAGCAGAGAACTACCCGGGACAACGAACGGCAATGAGCAGTTCTTC
>-|TRBV5-1|TRBJ1-5|-
CASSLDQGSNQPQHF
TGCGCCAGCAGCTTGGACCAGGGAAGCAATCAGCCCCAGCATTTT
>TRBD1|TRBV5-4|TRBJ1-6|-
CASNLLGQTNSPLHF
TGTGCCAGCAACCTCCTGGGACAGACAAATTCACCCCTCCACTTT
>TRBD1|TRBV12-5|TRBJ1-5|once
CASGLVLGTEHPAANQPQHF
TGTGCTAGTGGTTTGGTACTAGGGACAGAACATCCAGCCGCCAATCAGCCCCAGCATTTT
>-|TRBV3-1/TRBV3-2|TRBJ1-4|-
CASRSGRGAGNEKLFF
TGTGCCAGCAGATCCGGACGGGGGGCCGGTAATGAAAAACTGTTTTTT
>-|TRBV9|TRBJ2-5|once
CASSVVASQETQYF
TGTGCCAGCAGCGTAGTTGCCAGCCAAGAGACCCAGTACTTC
>-|TRBV12-1|TRBJ1-1|-
CASSGDRASEAFF
TGTGCCAGCAGCGGCGACAGGGCGTCTGAAGCTTTCTTT
>-|TRBV9|TRBJ2-1|-
CASSVAFQRGEQFF
TGTGCCAGCAGCGTAGCTTTCCAGCGCGGCGAGCAGTTCTTC
>-|TRBV14|TRBJ1-3|few
CASSPSGSGNTIYF
TGTGCCAGCAGCCCTTCGGGCTCTGGAAACACCATATATTTT